What follows describes a single T cell receptor (beta chain). Its specificity is not known. The data belong to a study of T cells in Graves' hyperthyroidism and ophthalmopathy. Overall study findings and caveats: Expanded thyroid clonotypes (above 0.001) were mostly also found in blood.

With V trimmed by 4 bases and J by 7 bases, 12 bases remained unmatched. CDR1 and CDR2 from the germline V gene are SGHRS and YFSETQ. This CDR3 has 16 residues. Amplification yielded TCR beta CDR3 regions, with RNA transcripts as the source. TCR CDR3 underwent first-round RT-PCR with the HTBI primer set. TCRdb re-called the multiplex PCR reads with MiXCR, one entry per CDR3 protein. The sample lists 500,000 to 650,000 distinct CDR3 sequences, 40% to 50% occurring once. The TCR was taken from an adult woman with Graves' disease, either hyperthyroidism or ophthalmopathy (not recorded which). The material sequenced was peripheral blood or thyroid tissue (not recorded which). The J gene is TRBJ2-7, the V gene TRBV5-1; TRBD1 matches at 12 bases. The CDR3 region is CASSDPGQGAGGEQYF. CDR3 DNA sequence: TGCGCCAGCAGCGATCCGGGACAGGGGGCAGGAGGTGAGCAGTACTTC.